The 4 T cell receptor beta chains below come from one sample, sequenced in a study of control samples from healthy donors and cancer patients. The method was immunoSEQ multiplex PCR; TCRdb's version includes in-frame clones alone and lacks a portion of them. This repertoire shows about 140,000 clones, 90% to 95% found once; its top ten account for around 13%. The sequenced material came from blood. The receptors stem from a man in his forties in good health.

The chain joins TRBV6-5 to TRBJ2-1; TRBD1 matches 10 bases. The CDR3 contains 14 residues. Losses at the gene ends were 8 bases for V and 3 bases for J; bases not matched to a gene: 4. Germline assignment: CDR1 MNHEY and CDR2 SVGAGI. CDR3 in DNA: TGTGCCAGCGGGACAGGGGAGGGCTACAATGAGCAGTTCTTC. It yields the protein CASGTGEGYNEQFF.

The chain combines TRBV9 with TRBJ2-5, with 7 positions matching TRBD2. After removal of 1 base from V and 2 bases from J, the junction contained 2 bases not matched to a gene. The CDR3 has 14 amino acids. Germline V gene data show CDR1 as SGDLS and CDR2 as YYNGEE. The CDR3 reads CASSVTSAQETQYF. The CDR3 nucleotides read TGTGCCAGCAGCGTAACTAGCGCGCAAGAGACCCAGTACTTC.

V and J are TRBV27 and TRBJ1-1; D remains unclear. The CDR3 is 15 amino acids. Looked up from germline, CDR1 is MNHEY and CDR2 is SMNVEV (reference sequence). Trimming cost V 0 bases and J 1 base, with 9 bases left between them. The CDR3 loop is CASSLSHTRNTEAFF. The CDR3 region has the DNA TGTGCCAGCAGTTTATCACACACCAGGAACACTGAAGCTTTCTTT.

The chain combines TRBV7-9 with TRBJ1-4; no definite D call. Germline lookup yields CDR1 SEHNR and CDR2 FQNEAQ (reference sequence). The CDR3 spans 15 residues. Trimming cost V 1 base and J 1 base, with 7 bases left between them. CDR3 bases: TGTGCCAGCAGCTTAGGGCTACAAACTAATGAAAAACTGTTTTTT. Amino acid sequence: CASSLGLQTNEKLFF.